The entry that follows covers one TCR beta chain sequence. The data derive from a study of control samples from healthy donors and cancer patients. Trimming took off 3 bases at V and 5 bases at J, with 22 bases between the two ends. CDR1 is LGHDT and CDR2 is YNNKEL in the germline V gene (reference sequence). The CDR3 loop spans 17 amino acids. Libraries were prepared by immunoSEQ multiplex PCR; TCRdb keeps only in-frame clonotypes and omits some of them. The data hold over 100,000 clones, with approximately 92% observed a single time. The chain couples TRBV3-1 (or the pseudogene TRBV3-2) to TRBJ1-1; TRBD1 is a possible D gene (6 bases). Sequenced: blood. This TCR was recovered from a man younger than 30 in good health. CDR3 in amino acids: CASSQADSETRKTEAFF. The CDR3 DNA follows: TGTGCCAGCAGCCAGGCGGACAGTGAGACCCGAAAGACTGAAGCTTTCTTT.